These 28 T cell receptor beta chains came from one sample sequenced in a study of T cell responses to AZD1222 COVID-19 vaccine. Produced via immunoSEQ multiplex PCR; TCRdb's table is partial and in-frame only. The table has approximately 89,000 clones, roughly 84% seen once; the top ten hold 5.6%. The input for sequencing was peripheral blood, taken 28 days after the second AZD1222 dose. The receptors shown here come from an adult who received the AZD1222 COVID-19 vaccine.

The sample holds one count of this clone. The chain links TRBV5-1 to TRBJ1-1, with a tentative D call TRBD1 (6 bases). V gave up 1 base and J gave up 0 bases, with 10 bases separating them. The V gene's germline CDR1 is SGHRS and CDR2 YFSETQ. The CDR3 extends over 15 amino acids. This CDR3 is CASSLPGGLNTEAFF. The CDR3 DNA follows: TGCGCCAGCAGCTTGCCGGGGGGCTTGAACACTGAAGCTTTCTTT.

The rearrangement uses TRBV7-2 and TRBJ2-3; D ambiguous. Trimming shortened V by 8 bases and J by 4 bases, and 13 bases separated the two germline ends. The CDR3 totals 13 residues. The germline CDR1 and CDR2 sequences are SGHTA and FQGNSA. DNA for the CDR3: TGTGCCAGCTGTGCTTCGGGCGCAGATACGCAGTATTTT. This gives the protein CASCASGADTQYF.

This clone was seen a handful of times. The chain combines TRBV28 with TRBJ1-5; D ambiguous. CDR3 size: 13 residues. The ends were cut back, 8 bases at V and 0 bases at J, with 8 bases in the middle. Germline CDR1 and CDR2: MDHEN and SYDVKM. As DNA, the CDR3 is TGTGCCAGCCGGGCCCCTAGCAATCAGCCCCAGCATTTT. Its protein product is CASRAPSNQPQHF.

This rearrangement joins TRBV28 to TRBJ1-1; 8 bases fit TRBD1. J gave up 5 bases and V 2 bases, and 4 bases lay outside the gene matches. This CDR3 is built from 14 residues. Looked up from germline, CDR1 is MDHEN and CDR2 is SYDVKM. CDR3 in amino acids: CASSLQGAVTEAFF. Here the CDR3 DNA reads TGTGCCAGCAGTTTACAGGGGGCGGTAACTGAAGCTTTCTTT.

The J gene is TRBJ1-1, the V gene TRBV28; 7 bases align to TRBD1. V was clipped by 8 bases and J by 4 bases; unmatched bases: 10. Looked up from germline, CDR1 is MDHEN and CDR2 is SYDVKM. The CDR3 is made up of 14 amino acids. CDR3 in amino acids: CASPPRGQGTEAFF. DNA of the CDR3: TGTGCCAGCCCCCCGAGGGGGCAGGGCACTGAAGCTTTCTTT.

The rearrangement links TRBV7-9 to TRBJ1-1, with D unclear. The CDR3 has 13 amino acids. Trimming took off 5 bases at V and 3 bases at J, with 10 bases between the two ends. The V gene's germline CDR1 is SEHNR and CDR2 FQNEAQ (reference sequence). DNA for the CDR3: TGTGCCAGCAGCGGGGATGGGGACACTGAAGCTTTCTTT. This sequence encodes CASSGDGDTEAFF.

The chain employs TRBV30 and TRBJ1-2, with a weak D call TRBD1 (6 bases). There are 13 residues in the CDR3. V was clipped by 0 bases and J by 8 bases, with 13 bases between them. Per the germline V gene, CDR1 is GTSNPN and CDR2 is SVGIG (reference sequence). The CDR3 is CAWSVGTQLGYTF. The CDR3 nucleotides read TGTGCCTGGAGTGTAGGGACACAGTTAGGCTACACCTTC.

This clone was recorded once. This rearrangement joins TRBV3-1 (or the pseudogene TRBV3-2) to TRBJ1-1; D is undetermined. V lost 0 bases and J 3 bases, leaving 2 bases between the germline ends. This CDR3 comprises 12 residues. The germline gives CDR1 LGHDT, CDR2 YNNKEL (reference sequence). The chain's CDR3 is CASSQEYTEAFF. The DNA of the CDR3 is TGTGCCAGCAGCCAAGAGTACACTGAAGCTTTCTTT.

This chain uses TRBV3-1 (or the pseudogene TRBV3-2) with TRBJ1-1, with D perhaps TRBD1 (5 bases). The CDR3 covers 17 residues. V was pared by 2 bases and J by 2 bases, with 18 bases between. Germline CDR1 reads LGHDT; CDR2 reads YNNKEL (reference sequence). The CDR3: CASSQRRQGPYNTEAFF. DNA of the CDR3: TGTGCCAGCAGCCAACGCCGCCAGGGTCCCTATAACACTGAAGCTTTCTTT.

This clone was counted between two and nine times. The chain joins TRBV28 to TRBJ2-1, with TRBD2 identical over 7 bases. Per the germline V gene, CDR1 is MDHEN and CDR2 is SYDVKM. The CDR3 is made up of 11 amino acids. Trimming cost V 4 bases and J 9 bases; bases outside gene matches: 0. CDR3 residues: CASSSGGEQFF. The CDR3, as DNA: TGTGCCAGCAGTTCGGGGGGTGAGCAGTTCTTC.

The CDR3 sequence: CAISAQGAYGYTF. Here the CDR3 DNA reads TGTGCCATCAGTGCACAGGGGGCCTATGGCTACACCTTC. J is TRBJ1-2 and V is TRBV10-3, with TRBD1 matching over 9 bases. V gave up 4 bases and J gave up 4 bases; unmatched junction bases: 1. The CDR3 runs to 13 residues. Germline V gives CDR1 ENHRY, CDR2 SYGVKD.

The chain is built from TRBV3-1 (or the pseudogene TRBV3-2) and TRBJ2-7; D remains unclear. Germline V gene lookup returns CDR1 LGHDT and CDR2 YNNKEL (reference sequence). This CDR3 is built from 12 residues. V was clipped by 6 bases and J by 5 bases, with 11 bases between them. In DNA, the CDR3 is TGTGCCAGCAGTCGTCGGGTCGACGAGCAGTACTTC. It specifies CASSRRVDEQYF.

This clone turned up a few times. The chain uses TRBV2 and TRBJ2-6, with TRBD1 matching over 9 bases. With V trimmed by 7 bases and J by 0 bases, 13 bases remained unmatched. Germline CDR1 reads SNHLY; CDR2 reads FYNNEI. The CDR3 runs 19 residues. CDR3 region: CASTSWGTGPSSGANVLTF. The CDR3 DNA follows: TGTGCCAGCACCTCGTGGGGGACAGGGCCTTCCTCTGGGGCCAACGTCCTGACTTTC.

This clone was detected a few times. V usage is TRBV14 and J usage is TRBJ2-7, with unresolved D. From germline, CDR1 is SGHDN and CDR2 FVKESK. V was pared by 4 bases and J by 4 bases, with 17 bases between. CDR3 length equals 15 residues. The CDR3 protein is CASSPPFGRRYEQYF. Here the CDR3 DNA reads TGTGCCAGCAGCCCGCCCTTTGGCAGAAGATACGAGCAGTACTTC.

CDR3 in amino acids: CASGRTGNTEAFF. Written as DNA, the CDR3 is TGTGCCAGCGGAAGGACAGGGAACACTGAAGCTTTCTTT. V and J are TRBV12-3 or TRBV12-4 and TRBJ1-1, with 7 bases matching TRBD1. V was clipped by 8 bases and J by 1 base; unmatched bases: 4. The CDR3 covers 13 residues.

The CDR3 coding sequence is TGCGCCAGCAGCCGGGTAGGGACCTACGAGCAGTACTTC. It specifies CASSRVGTYEQYF. The J gene is TRBJ2-7, the V gene TRBV4-1; D not certain. This CDR3 region has 13 residues. Trimming took off 4 bases at V and 2 bases at J, with 9 bases between the two ends. The V gene's germline CDR1 is MGHRA and CDR2 YSYEKL.

The chain employs TRBV6-5 and TRBJ1-2; possible D gene TRBD1, 6 bases. The ends were cut back, 5 bases at V and 4 bases at J, with 11 bases in the middle. The length of the CDR3 is 13 residues. CDR1 MNHEY and CDR2 SVGAGI come from the germline V gene. The CDR3 nucleotides read TGTGCCAGCAGTCCTACAGGGTTCTATGGCTACACCTTC. It is translated as CASSPTGFYGYTF.

A few counts support this clone. The V and J genes are TRBV27 and TRBJ1-5; 9 nucleotides line up with TRBD1. CDR3 length equals 16 residues. Germline V lookup: CDR1 MNHEY, CDR2 SMNVEV (reference sequence). The V and J ends lost 8 bases and 4 bases, in that order; junction bases with no gene match: 12. The CDR3 nucleotides read TGTGCCAGCGCCCCGTTGGGACAGGGTCTGAATCAGCCCCAGCATTTT. It specifies CASAPLGQGLNQPQHF.

The chain carries TRBV28 and TRBJ1-4; D not certain. CDR1 MDHEN and CDR2 SYDVKM come from the germline V gene. The V and J ends lost 7 bases and 2 bases respectively, with 11 bases between them. This CDR3 spans 14 amino acids. CDR3 nucleotides: TGTGCCAGCACCCAAACGGGCACTAATGAAAAACTGTTTTTT. This translates into CASTQTGTNEKLFF.

This clone was recorded only once. The genes are TRBV6-2 or TRBV6-3 and TRBJ2-7; D is possibly TRBD1 (5 bases). This CDR3 has 14 amino acids. Germline V gives CDR1 MNHEY, CDR2 SVGEGT. Trimming cost V 6 bases and J 2 bases, with 14 bases left between them. The CDR3 is CASSPVDTPYEQYF. DNA of the CDR3: TGTGCCAGCAGCCCCGTGGACACCCCCTACGAGCAGTACTTC.

The rearrangement uses TRBV3-1 (or the pseudogene TRBV3-2) and TRBJ1-2; 12 nucleotides agree with TRBD1. The germline gives CDR1 LGHDT, CDR2 YNNKEL (reference sequence). J was trimmed by 6 bases and V by 2 bases; bases with no gene match: 4. This CDR3 is built from 15 residues. The CDR3 bases are TGTGCCAGCAGCCAATTGGGGACAGGGGGCAATGGCTACACCTTC. Translation gives CASSQLGTGGNGYTF.

J is TRBJ2-3 and V is TRBV3-1 (or the pseudogene TRBV3-2); 8 bases are a match to TRBD2. Losses at the gene ends were 3 bases for V and 4 bases for J; bases not matched to a gene: 12. Germline V gene sequence: CDR1 LGHDT, CDR2 YNNKEL (reference sequence). The CDR3 is 17 amino acids. For the CDR3, the DNA is TGTGCCAGCAGCCACAAAAAGCTCGGACTAGCCGCAGATACGCAGTATTTT. Amino acid sequence: CASSHKKLGLAADTQYF.

V and J are TRBV19 and TRBJ2-3; 7 bases line up with TRBD2. The CDR3 has 15 residues. Looked up from germline, CDR1 is LNHDA and CDR2 is SQIVND (reference sequence). The V gene end was trimmed by 5 bases and the J gene end by 1 base; junction bases not matched to a gene: 6. The CDR3 nucleotides are TGTGCCAGTAGTTCCTGGGGGGGTCGCACAGATACGCAGTATTTT. The encoded protein is CASSSWGGRTDTQYF.

The chain carries TRBV28 and TRBJ2-1, with a tentative D call TRBD1 (5 bases). The CDR3 is made up of 13 amino acids. Germline CDR1 MDHEN, CDR2 SYDVKM. Trimming cost V 3 bases and J 6 bases, with 9 bases left between them. DNA of the CDR3: TGTGCCAGCAGTTTGAGGCAGGGCAATGAGCAGTTCTTC. Protein sequence: CASSLRQGNEQFF.

This sequence joins TRBV12-5 and TRBJ1-2, with a weak D call TRBD1 (6 bases). V gave up 1 base and J gave up 0 bases, with 12 bases separating them. The CDR3 loop spans 16 amino acids. CDR1 and CDR2 from the germline V gene are LGHNT and FRNRAP. The CDR3 spells CASGLAVQGANYGYTF. CDR3 sequence (DNA): TGTGCTAGTGGTTTGGCGGTACAGGGTGCTAACTATGGCTACACCTTC. The variable domain in full, completed from reference TRBV12-5 and TRBJ1-2, reads DARVTQTPRHKVTEMGQEVTMRCQPILGHNTVFWYRQTMMQGLELLAYFRNRAPLDDSGMPKDRFSAEMPDATLATLKIQPSEPRDSAVYFCASGLAVQGANYGYTFGSGTRLTVV.

The chain links TRBV5-1 to TRBJ2-2; D gene uncertain. The CDR3 totals 17 residues. V lost 0 bases, J lost 0 bases, and 12 bases lay in between. Germline V gives CDR1 SGHRS, CDR2 YFSETQ. CDR3: CASSLGRYLANTGELFF. For the CDR3, the DNA is TGCGCCAGCAGCTTGGGCCGTTATCTAGCGAACACCGGGGAGCTGTTTTTT.

The chain links TRBV30 to TRBJ1-6; D not certain. Germline V gene sequence: CDR1 GTSNPN, CDR2 SVGIG (reference sequence). Trimming removed 8 bases from V and 9 bases from J, with 11 bases in between. The CDR3 has 11 amino acids. In DNA form, the CDR3 reads TGTGCCGGGTCTGGACCTTCACCCCTCCACTTT. The encoded protein is CAGSGPSPLHF.

This chain connects TRBV5-8 to TRBJ2-2; a possible D gene is TRBD1 (5 bases). Germline V gene lookup returns CDR1 SGHTS and CDR2 YDEGEE. The V end was cut by 0 bases, the J end by 0 bases, with 15 bases between. The CDR3 is made up of 18 amino acids. The CDR3 bases are TGTGCCAGCAGCTTGGCCTTGGGGCTGATATCGAACACCGGGGAGCTGTTTTTT. It codes for CASSLALGLISNTGELFF.